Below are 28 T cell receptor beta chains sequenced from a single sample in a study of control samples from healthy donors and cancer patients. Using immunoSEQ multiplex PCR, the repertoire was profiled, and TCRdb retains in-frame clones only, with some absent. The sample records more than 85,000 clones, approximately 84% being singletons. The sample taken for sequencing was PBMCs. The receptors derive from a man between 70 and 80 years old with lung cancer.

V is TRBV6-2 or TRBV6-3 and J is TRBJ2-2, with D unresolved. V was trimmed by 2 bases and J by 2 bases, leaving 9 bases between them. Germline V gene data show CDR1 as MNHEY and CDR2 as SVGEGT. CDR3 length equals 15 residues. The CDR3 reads CASSYGIINTGELFF. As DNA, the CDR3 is TGTGCCAGCAGTTACGGGATCATAAACACCGGGGAGCTGTTTTTT.

The CDR3 protein is CATSEAGWTEAFF. The CDR3 DNA reads as TGTGCCACCAGTGAAGCCGGGTGGACTGAAGCTTTCTTT. The rearrangement uses TRBV24-1 and TRBJ1-1; D call uncertain. Trimming pared 4 bases from V and 5 bases from J, leaving 10 bases between. Germline V gene lookup returns CDR1 KGHDR and CDR2 SFDVKD. The CDR3 has 13 residues.

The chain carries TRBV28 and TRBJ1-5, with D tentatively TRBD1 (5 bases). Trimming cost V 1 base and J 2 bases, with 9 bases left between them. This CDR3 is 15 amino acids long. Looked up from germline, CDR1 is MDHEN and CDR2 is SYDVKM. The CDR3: CASSLFGGGNQPQHF. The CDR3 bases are TGTGCCAGCAGTTTATTCGGGGGAGGCAATCAGCCCCAGCATTTT.

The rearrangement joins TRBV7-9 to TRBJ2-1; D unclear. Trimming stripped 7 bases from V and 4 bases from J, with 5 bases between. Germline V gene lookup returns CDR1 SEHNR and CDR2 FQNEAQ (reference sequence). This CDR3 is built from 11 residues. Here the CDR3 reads CASTGYNEQFF. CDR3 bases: TGTGCCAGCACCGGATACAATGAGCAGTTCTTC.

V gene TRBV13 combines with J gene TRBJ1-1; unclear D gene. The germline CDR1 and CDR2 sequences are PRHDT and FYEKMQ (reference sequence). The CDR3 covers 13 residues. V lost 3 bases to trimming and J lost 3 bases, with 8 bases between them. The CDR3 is CASSFGEDTEAFF. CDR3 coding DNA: TGTGCCAGCAGCTTCGGGGAGGACACTGAAGCTTTCTTT. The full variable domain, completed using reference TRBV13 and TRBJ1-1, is AAGVIQSPRHLIKEKRETATLKCYPIPRHDTVYWYQQGPGQDPQFLISFYEKMQSDKGSIPDRFSAQQFSDYHSELNMSSLELGDSALYFCASSFGEDTEAFFGQGTRLTVV.

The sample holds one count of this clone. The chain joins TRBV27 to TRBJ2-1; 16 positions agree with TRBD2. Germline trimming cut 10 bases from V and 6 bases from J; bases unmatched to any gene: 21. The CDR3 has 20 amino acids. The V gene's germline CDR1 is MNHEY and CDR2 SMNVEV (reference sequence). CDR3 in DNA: TGTGCCACCAACCCTCGGGGGACTAGCGGGGGGGCGGGCCCTTTCAATGAGCAGTTCTTC. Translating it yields CATNPRGTSGGAGPFNEQFF.

The CDR3 DNA reads as TGTGCCAGCAGCCTGGGACAATCCCGCTACACCTTC. It specifies CASSLGQSRYTF. The chain carries TRBV5-8 and TRBJ1-2, with TRBD1 as a possible D gene (6 bases). CDR1 and CDR2 (germline): SGHTS, YDEGEE. The V end was cut by 4 bases, the J end by 9 bases, with 13 bases between. The CDR3 extends over 12 amino acids.

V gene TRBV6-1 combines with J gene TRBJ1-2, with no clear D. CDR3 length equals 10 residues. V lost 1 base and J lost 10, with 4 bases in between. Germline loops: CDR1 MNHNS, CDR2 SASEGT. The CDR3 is CASSEVVYTF. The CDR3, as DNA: TGTGCCAGCAGTGAAGTGGTCTACACCTTC.

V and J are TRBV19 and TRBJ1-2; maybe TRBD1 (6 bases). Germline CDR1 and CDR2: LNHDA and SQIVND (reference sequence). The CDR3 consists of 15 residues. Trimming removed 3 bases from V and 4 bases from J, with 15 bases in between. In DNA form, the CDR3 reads TGTGCCAGTAGTATTAGTGGGACACGGAGCTATGGCTACACCTTC. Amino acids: CASSISGTRSYGYTF.

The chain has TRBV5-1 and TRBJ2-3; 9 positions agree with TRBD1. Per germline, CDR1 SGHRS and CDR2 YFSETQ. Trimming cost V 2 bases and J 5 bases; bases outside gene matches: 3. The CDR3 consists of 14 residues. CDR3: CASSLQGAKDTQYF. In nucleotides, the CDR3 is TGCGCCAGCAGCTTACAGGGGGCAAAAGATACGCAGTATTTT.

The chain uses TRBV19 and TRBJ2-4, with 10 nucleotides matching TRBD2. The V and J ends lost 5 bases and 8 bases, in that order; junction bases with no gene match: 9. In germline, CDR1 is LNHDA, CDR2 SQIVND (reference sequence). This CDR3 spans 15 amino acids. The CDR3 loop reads CASSLSGLAKDIQYF. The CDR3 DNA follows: TGTGCCAGTAGTTTATCGGGACTAGCGAAAGACATTCAGTACTTC.

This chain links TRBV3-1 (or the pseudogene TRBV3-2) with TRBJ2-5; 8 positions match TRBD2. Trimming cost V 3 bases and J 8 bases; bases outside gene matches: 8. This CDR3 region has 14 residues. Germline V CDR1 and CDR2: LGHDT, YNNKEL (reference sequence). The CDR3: CASSQVLAEQTQYF. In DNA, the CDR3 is TGTGCCAGCAGCCAGGTACTAGCGGAGCAAACCCAGTACTTC.

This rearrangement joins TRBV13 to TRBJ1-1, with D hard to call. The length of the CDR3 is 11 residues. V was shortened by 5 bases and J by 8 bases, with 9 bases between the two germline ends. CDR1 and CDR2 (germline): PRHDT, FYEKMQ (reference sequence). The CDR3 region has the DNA TGTGCCAGCAGCCCAACAGAGGAAGCTTTCTTT. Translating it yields CASSPTEEAFF.

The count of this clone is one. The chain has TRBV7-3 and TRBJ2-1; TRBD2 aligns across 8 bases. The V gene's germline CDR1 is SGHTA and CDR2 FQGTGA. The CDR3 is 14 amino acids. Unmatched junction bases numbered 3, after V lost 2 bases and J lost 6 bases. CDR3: CASSLAGLVNEQFF. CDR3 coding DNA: TGTGCCAGCAGCTTAGCGGGACTAGTCAATGAGCAGTTCTTC.

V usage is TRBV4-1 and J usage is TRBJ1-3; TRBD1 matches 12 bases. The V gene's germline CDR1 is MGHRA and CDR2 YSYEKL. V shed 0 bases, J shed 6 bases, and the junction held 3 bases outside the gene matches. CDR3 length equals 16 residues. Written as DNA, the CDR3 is TGCGCCAGCAGCCAAGATTGGGGACAGGGGGCAAACACCATATATTTT. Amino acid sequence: CASSQDWGQGANTIYF.

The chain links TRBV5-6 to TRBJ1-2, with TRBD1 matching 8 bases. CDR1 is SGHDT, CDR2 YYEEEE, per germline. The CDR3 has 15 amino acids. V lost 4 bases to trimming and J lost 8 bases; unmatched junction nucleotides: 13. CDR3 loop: CASSAPTGDFWGYTF. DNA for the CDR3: TGTGCCAGCAGCGCACCGACAGGGGACTTCTGGGGCTACACCTTC.

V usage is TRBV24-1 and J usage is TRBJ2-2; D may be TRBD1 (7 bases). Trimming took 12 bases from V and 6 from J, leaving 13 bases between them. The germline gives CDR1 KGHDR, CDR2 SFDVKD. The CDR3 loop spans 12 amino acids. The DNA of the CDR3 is TGTGCCGCGGGACAGCCCCCCGGGGAGCTGTTTTTT. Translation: CAAGQPPGELFF.

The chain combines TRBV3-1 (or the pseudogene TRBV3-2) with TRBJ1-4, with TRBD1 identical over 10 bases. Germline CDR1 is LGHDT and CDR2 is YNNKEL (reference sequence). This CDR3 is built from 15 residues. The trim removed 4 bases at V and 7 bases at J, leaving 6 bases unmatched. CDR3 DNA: TGTGCCAGCAGCCGTTTGACAGGGGGCAGTGAAAAACTGTTTTTT. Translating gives CASSRLTGGSEKLFF.

The chain's CDR3 is CASSIEGFEAFF. In nucleotides, the CDR3 is TGTGCCAGTAGTATAGAGGGCTTTGAAGCTTTCTTT. This rearrangement joins TRBV19 to TRBJ1-1; D is undetermined. The CDR3 is 12 residues long. Germline CDR1 is LNHDA and CDR2 is SQIVND (reference sequence). The V and J ends lost 0 bases and 7 bases respectively, with 6 bases between them.

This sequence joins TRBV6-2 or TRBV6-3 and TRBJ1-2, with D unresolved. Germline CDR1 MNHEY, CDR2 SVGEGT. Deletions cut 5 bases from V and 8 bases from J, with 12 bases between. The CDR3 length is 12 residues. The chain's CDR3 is CASSDRTVGYTF. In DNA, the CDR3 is TGTGCCAGCAGTGATCGGACGGTAGGCTACACCTTC.

For the CDR3, the DNA is TGTGCCAGCAGCCTCCTCCCGGATACGCAGTATTTT. This gives the protein CASSLLPDTQYF. The chain joins TRBV12-3 or TRBV12-4 to TRBJ2-3; D remains unclear. The CDR3 contains 12 residues. Deletions cut 6 bases from V and 6 bases from J, with 10 bases between.

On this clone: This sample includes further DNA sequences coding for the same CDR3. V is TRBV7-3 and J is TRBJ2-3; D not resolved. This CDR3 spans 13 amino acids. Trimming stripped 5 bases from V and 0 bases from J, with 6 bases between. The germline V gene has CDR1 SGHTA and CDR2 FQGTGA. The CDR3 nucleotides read TGTGCCAGCAGCCTCGTCAGCACAGATACGCAGTATTTT. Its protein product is CASSLVSTDTQYF.

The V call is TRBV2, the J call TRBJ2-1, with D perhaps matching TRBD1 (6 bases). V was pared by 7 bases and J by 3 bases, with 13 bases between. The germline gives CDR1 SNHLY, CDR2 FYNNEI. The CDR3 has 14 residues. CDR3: CASTEDSSYNEQFF. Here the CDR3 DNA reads TGTGCCAGCACCGAGGACAGCAGCTACAATGAGCAGTTCTTC.

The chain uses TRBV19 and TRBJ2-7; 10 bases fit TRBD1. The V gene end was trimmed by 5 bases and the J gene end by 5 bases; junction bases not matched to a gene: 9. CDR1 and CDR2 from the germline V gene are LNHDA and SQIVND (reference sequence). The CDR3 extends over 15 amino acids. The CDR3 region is CASSSTGDRGHEQYF. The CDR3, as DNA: TGTGCCAGTAGTTCCACCGGGGACAGGGGTCACGAGCAGTACTTC. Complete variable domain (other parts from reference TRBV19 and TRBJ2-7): DGGITQSPKYLFRKEGQNVTLSCEQNLNHDAMYWYRQDPGQGLRLIYYSQIVNDFQKGDIAEGYSVSREKKESFPLTVTSAQKNPTAFYLCASSSTGDRGHEQYFGPGTRLTVT.

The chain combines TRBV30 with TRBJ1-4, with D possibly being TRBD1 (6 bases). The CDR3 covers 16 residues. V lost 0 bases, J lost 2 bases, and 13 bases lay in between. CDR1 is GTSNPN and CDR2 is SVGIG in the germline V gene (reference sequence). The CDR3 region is CAWSVHRAGTNEKLFF. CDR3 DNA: TGTGCCTGGAGTGTACACAGGGCGGGTACTAATGAAAAACTGTTTTTT.

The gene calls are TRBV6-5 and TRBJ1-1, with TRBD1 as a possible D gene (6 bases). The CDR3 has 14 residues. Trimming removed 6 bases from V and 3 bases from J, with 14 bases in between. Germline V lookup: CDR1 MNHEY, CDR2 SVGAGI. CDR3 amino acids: CASSRRQAYTEAFF. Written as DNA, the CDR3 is TGTGCCAGCAGCCGCAGACAGGCCTACACTGAAGCTTTCTTT.

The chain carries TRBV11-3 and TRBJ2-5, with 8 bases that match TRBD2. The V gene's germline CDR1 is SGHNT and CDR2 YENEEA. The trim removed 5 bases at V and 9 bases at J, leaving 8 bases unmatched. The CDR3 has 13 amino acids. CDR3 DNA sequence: TGTGCCAGCAGCAACGGGGGGGGCGGGGCCCAGTACTTC. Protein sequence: CASSNGGGGAQYF.

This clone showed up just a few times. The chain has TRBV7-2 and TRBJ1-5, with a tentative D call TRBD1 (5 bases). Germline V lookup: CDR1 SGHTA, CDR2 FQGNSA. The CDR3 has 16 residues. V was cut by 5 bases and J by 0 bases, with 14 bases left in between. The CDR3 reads CASSPGQPYSNQPQHF. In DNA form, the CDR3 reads TGTGCCAGCAGCCCAGGGCAGCCTTATAGCAATCAGCCCCAGCATTTT.